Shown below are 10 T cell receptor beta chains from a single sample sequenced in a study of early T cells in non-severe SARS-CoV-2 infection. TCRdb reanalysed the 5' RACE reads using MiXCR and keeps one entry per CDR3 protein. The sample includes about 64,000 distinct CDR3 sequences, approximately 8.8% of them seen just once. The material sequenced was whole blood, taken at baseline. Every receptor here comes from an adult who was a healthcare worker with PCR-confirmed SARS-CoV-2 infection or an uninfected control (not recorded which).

CDR3 bases: TGTGCCAGTAGTGAAACATTTTTTGGTGGCTACACCTTC. Protein: CASSETFFGGYTF. The chain couples TRBV19 to TRBJ1-2, with D uncertain. With 5 bases removed from V and 7 bases from J, the gap between germline ends came to 14 bases. The CDR3 is 13 amino acids. Germline lookup yields CDR1 LNHDA and CDR2 SQIVND (reference sequence).

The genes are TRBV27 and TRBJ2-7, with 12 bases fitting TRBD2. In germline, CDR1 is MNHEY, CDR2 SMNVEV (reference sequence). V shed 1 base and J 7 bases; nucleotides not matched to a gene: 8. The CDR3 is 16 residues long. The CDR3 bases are TGTGCCAGCAGTTTATTAACTAGCGGGAGGAAAGATGAGCAGTACTTC. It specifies CASSLLTSGRKDEQYF.

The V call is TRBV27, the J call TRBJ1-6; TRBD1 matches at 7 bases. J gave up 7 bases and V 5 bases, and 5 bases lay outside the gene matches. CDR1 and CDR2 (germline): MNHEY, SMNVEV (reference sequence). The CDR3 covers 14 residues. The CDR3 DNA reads TGTGCCAGCAGTCTGACAGGGACAAATTCACCCCTCCACTTT. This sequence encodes CASSLTGTNSPLHF.

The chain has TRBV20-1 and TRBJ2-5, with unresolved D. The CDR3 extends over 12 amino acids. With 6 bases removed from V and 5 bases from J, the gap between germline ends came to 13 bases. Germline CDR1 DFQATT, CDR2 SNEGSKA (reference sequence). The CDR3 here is CSAQNPVETQYF. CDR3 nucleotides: TGCAGTGCCCAGAACCCGGTGGAGACCCAGTACTTC.

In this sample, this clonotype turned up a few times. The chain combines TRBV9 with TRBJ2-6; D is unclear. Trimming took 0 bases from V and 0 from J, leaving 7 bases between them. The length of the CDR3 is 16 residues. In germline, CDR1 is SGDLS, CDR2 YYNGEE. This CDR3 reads CASSVGLFSGANVLTF. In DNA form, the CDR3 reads TGTGCCAGCAGCGTAGGGCTTTTCTCTGGGGCCAACGTCCTGACTTTC.

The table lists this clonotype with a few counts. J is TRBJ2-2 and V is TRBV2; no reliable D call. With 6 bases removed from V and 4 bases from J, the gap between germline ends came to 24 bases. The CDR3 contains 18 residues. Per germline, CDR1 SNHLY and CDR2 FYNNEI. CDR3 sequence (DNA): TGTGCCAGCAGCCTCTATAGCATTTTGAGTCAGATCACCGGGGAGCTGTTTTTT. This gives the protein CASSLYSILSQITGELFF.

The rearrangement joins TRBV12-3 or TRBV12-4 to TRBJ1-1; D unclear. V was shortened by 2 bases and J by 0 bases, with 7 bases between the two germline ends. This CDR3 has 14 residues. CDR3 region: CASSLWLMNTEAFF. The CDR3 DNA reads TGTGCCAGCAGTTTATGGCTTATGAACACTGAAGCTTTCTTT.

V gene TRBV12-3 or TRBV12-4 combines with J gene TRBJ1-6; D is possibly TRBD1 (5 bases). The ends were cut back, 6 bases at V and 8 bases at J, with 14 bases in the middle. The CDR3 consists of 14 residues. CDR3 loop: CASSPGIPDSPLHF. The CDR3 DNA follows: TGTGCCAGCAGCCCAGGGATCCCAGATTCACCCCTCCACTTT.

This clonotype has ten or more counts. The CDR3 nucleotides are TGCGCCAGCAGCATAACAGGGGAGAACACTGAAGCTTTCTTT. It translates to CASSITGENTEAFF. The chain uses TRBV5-1 and TRBJ1-1; the match to TRBD1 covers 7 bases. CDR3 length equals 14 residues. Germline V gene lookup returns CDR1 SGHRS and CDR2 YFSETQ. J gave up 1 base and V 4 bases, and 4 bases lay outside the gene matches.

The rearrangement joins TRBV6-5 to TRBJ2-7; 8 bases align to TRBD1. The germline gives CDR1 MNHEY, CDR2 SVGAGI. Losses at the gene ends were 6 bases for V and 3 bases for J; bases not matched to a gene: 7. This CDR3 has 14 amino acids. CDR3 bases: TGTGCCAGCAGCCGAGACAGGGGCCGCTACGAGCAGTACTTC. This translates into CASSRDRGRYEQYF.